This is a list of T cell receptor beta chains from one sample in a study of yellow fever vaccine responses in identical twins. TCRdb passed the RT-PCR reads through MiXCR, listing each CDR3 protein once. Found here are about 9,600 distinct CDR3 sequences, 75% to 90% of them singletons; the top ten hold around 2%. This specimen was T cells from blood (PBMCs), unsorted or a sorted subset (not recorded which), taken before or after yellow fever vaccination (not recorded which). These receptors originate from a woman in her late teens or twenties who received the yellow fever vaccine. Each CDR3 is given without its conserved first and last residue.

J	V	CDR3
TRBJ1-2	TRBV7-3	ASSPSDGNYGYT
TRBJ2-1	TRBV29-1	SVERREPPNEQF
TRBJ2-1	TRBV18	ASSLTSGLRNEQF
TRBJ2-3	TRBV20-1	SARKRNTDTQY
TRBJ2-7	TRBV29-1	SVVPSGRAYEQY
TRBJ2-1	TRBV2	ASRDSGGSNEQF
TRBJ2-7	TRBV20-1	SARVSDRTNSYEQY
TRBJ2-1	TRBV10-3	AISAGTNNEQF
TRBJ2-7	TRBV28	ASSFRGSYEQY
TRBJ1-3	TRBV11-1	ASSSRQPGGNTIY
TRBJ2-1	TRBV28	ASSPLGLNNEQF
TRBJ2-1	TRBV28	ASSFGDEQF
TRBJ2-1	TRBV7-6	ASSASSGLHNEQF
TRBJ2-2	TRBV3-1	ASILETVNTGELF
TRBJ1-6	TRBV7-6	ASSETGRSPLH
TRBJ1-1	TRBV3-1	ASSSGTEAF
TRBJ1-4	TRBV7-7	ASSQISGEKLF
TRBJ2-1	TRBV11-1	ASSPPGGRRF
TRBJ2-5	TRBV20-1	SARARPERETQY
TRBJ1-2	TRBV28	ASRFTYGYT
TRBJ1-1	TRBV4-1	ASSQAVDRENTEAF
TRBJ2-5	TRBV4-1	ASSQEGGGAETQY
TRBJ1-4	TRBV11-1	ASSFYGRGKSDEKLF
TRBJ1-2	TRBV20-1	SARDDRRYGYT
TRBJ2-5	TRBV11-3	ASSLEQAIETQY
TRBJ2-1	TRBV11-1	ASSLSHGRNEQF
TRBJ1-1	TRBV2	ANSDSPTVGTEAF
TRBJ2-7	TRBV4-2	ASSQGHEQY
TRBJ2-1	TRBV11-2	ASSLGGAGTNEQF
TRBJ2-1	TRBV11-1	ASSAGTSGRLSYNEQF
TRBJ2-1	TRBV4-1	ASSQGQGAYNEQF
TRBJ2-2	TRBV10-1	ASGFGAGELF
TRBJ2-4	TRBV18	ASSPRLAGGSLAKNIQY
TRBJ2-1	TRBV7-9	ASSTSRGRDNEQF
TRBJ2-4	TRBV29-1	SARGGAKNIQY
TRBJ2-5	TRBV28	ASSSSGRLLEAQY
TRBJ2-5	TRBV24-1	ATSDRTSGQETQY
TRBJ2-2	TRBV12-3/TRBV12-4	ANSFSGGPTGELF
TRBJ1-1	TRBV5-6	ASSLGTGNTEAF
TRBJ2-5	TRBV20-1	SALDETQY
TRBJ2-1	TRBV7-6	ASSLVPTSSYNEQF
TRBJ2-3	TRBV20-1	SARQAPHTQY
TRBJ1-3	TRBV2	ASSGPRSLTFSGNTIY
TRBJ1-1	TRBV7-6	ASSPRQGDLMNTEAF
TRBJ1-5	TRBV4-1	ASSQVYGQPQH
TRBJ1-5	TRBV12-3/TRBV12-4	ASSIRQGQPQH
TRBJ2-3	TRBV20-1	SAPGLVTDTQY
TRBJ1-1	TRBV15	ATSSRMLNTEAF
TRBJ1-2	TRBV28	ASSPGLGYT
TRBJ2-2	TRBV29-1	SVSITGELF
TRBJ2-5	TRBV28	ASSSLLSGSSETQY
TRBJ1-1	TRBV20-1	SVGRNTEAF
TRBJ2-3	TRBV3-1	ASSQGTSGTDTQY
TRBJ2-1	TRBV7-3	ASSQGDSYNEQF
TRBJ1-1	TRBV11-2	ASSTTVNTEAF
TRBJ2-7	TRBV5-1	ASSLIAGGPRYEQY
TRBJ2-6	TRBV6-1	ASSQGASGANVLT
TRBJ2-5	TRBV4-3	ASSQYSKETQY